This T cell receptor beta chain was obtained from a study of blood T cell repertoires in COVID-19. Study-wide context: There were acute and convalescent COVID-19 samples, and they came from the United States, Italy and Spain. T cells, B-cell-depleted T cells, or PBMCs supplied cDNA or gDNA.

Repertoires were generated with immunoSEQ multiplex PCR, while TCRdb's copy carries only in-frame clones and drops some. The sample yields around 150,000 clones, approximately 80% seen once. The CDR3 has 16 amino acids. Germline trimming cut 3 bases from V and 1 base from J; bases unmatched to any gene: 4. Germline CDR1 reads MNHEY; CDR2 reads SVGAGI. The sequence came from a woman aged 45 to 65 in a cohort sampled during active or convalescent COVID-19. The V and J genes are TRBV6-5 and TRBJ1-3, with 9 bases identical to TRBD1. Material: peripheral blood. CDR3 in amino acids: CASSYGTGWSGNTIYF. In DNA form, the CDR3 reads TGTGCCAGCAGTTATGGGACAGGGTGGTCTGGAAACACCATATATTTT.